These 14 T cell receptor beta chains were sequenced from one sample in a study of blood T cell repertoires in COVID-19. Measured with immunoSEQ multiplex PCR; TCRdb has only the in-frame clones, and not every one. The table lists around 260,000 clones, 75% to 95% of them singletons, with 1% to 1.3% in the top ten. Source material: PBMCs or T cells enriched from blood (not recorded which). These receptors were obtained from a woman aged 25 to 39 who had recovered from COVID-19.

The V and J genes are TRBV27 and TRBJ2-1; TRBD2 might be the D (6 bases). Germline V gives CDR1 MNHEY, CDR2 SMNVEV (reference sequence). The CDR3 spans 13 residues. The germline V and J ends were trimmed by 3 bases and 4 bases, with 7 bases remaining between them. The CDR3 DNA reads as TGTGCCAGCAGTTTTGGAGGGTACAATGAGCAGTTCTTC. Its translation is CASSFGGYNEQFF.

The chain carries TRBV28 and TRBJ1-3, with 8 positions matching TRBD1. The germline V gene has CDR1 MDHEN and CDR2 SYDVKM. CDR3 length equals 15 residues. J gave up 4 bases and V 4 bases, and 6 bases lay outside the gene matches. The CDR3 is CASSSSGTGGNTIYF. The CDR3 DNA sequence: TGTGCCAGCAGTTCATCCGGGACAGGCGGAAACACCATATATTTT.

This clone was recorded only once. CDR3 sequence: CASSKGQGEFDEQFF. The CDR3 coding sequence is TGTGCCAGCAGCAAGGGACAGGGAGAGTTCGATGAGCAGTTCTTC. This chain links TRBV5-4 with TRBJ2-1; 9 nucleotides agree with TRBD1. This CDR3 has 15 amino acids. In germline, CDR1 is SGHNT, CDR2 YYREEE (reference sequence). Trimming cost V 4 bases and J 8 bases; bases outside gene matches: 10.

This chain links TRBV3-1 (or the pseudogene TRBV3-2) with TRBJ1-1; no clear D gene. V gave up 3 bases and J gave up 11 bases, with 16 bases separating them. Germline V gene sequence: CDR1 LGHDT, CDR2 YNNKEL (reference sequence). The CDR3 runs 13 residues. CDR3 nucleotides: TGTGCCAGCAGCCACCAAAACGGGGTGGGTGCTTTCTTT. Translated: CASSHQNGVGAFF.

The chain uses TRBV14 and TRBJ2-1; 8 bases are shared with TRBD2. The CDR3 loop spans 20 amino acids. CDR1 and CDR2 (germline): SGHDN, FVKESK. V lost 0 bases and J lost 5; bases outside the gene matches: 18. As DNA, the CDR3 is TGTGCCAGCAGCCAAGATACTTTCGTCTTCGGGAGGGTTCCTGACAATGAGCAGTTCTTC. Translating it yields CASSQDTFVFGRVPDNEQFF.

The rearrangement links TRBV27 to TRBJ2-3, with D uncertain. There are 13 residues in the CDR3. Germline values: CDR1 MNHEY, CDR2 SMNVEV (reference sequence). Trimming shortened V by 2 bases and J by 2 bases, and 5 bases separated the two germline ends. In DNA, the CDR3 is TGTGCCAGCAGTTTAACTAACACAGATACGCAGTATTTT. This sequence encodes CASSLTNTDTQYF.

The chain recombines TRBV29-1 with TRBJ1-1, with D maybe TRBD1 (6 bases). V lost 6 bases, J lost 8 bases, and 22 bases lay in between. This CDR3 has 14 amino acids. Germline loops: CDR1 SQVTM, CDR2 ANQGSEA. The CDR3 protein is CSVRDIIHPIEAFF. The CDR3 nucleotides read TGCAGCGTGAGGGACATTATACACCCAATAGAAGCTTTCTTT.

The V call is TRBV2, the J call TRBJ2-7; 10 positions agree with TRBD2. The CDR3 has 13 amino acids. After removal of 8 bases from V and 2 bases from J, the junction contained 3 bases not matched to a gene. Germline V gene sequence: CDR1 SNHLY, CDR2 FYNNEI. The CDR3 DNA is TGTGCCAGCGGGACTAGCGAAACCTACGAGCAGTACTTC. Protein product: CASGTSETYEQYF.

J is TRBJ2-3 and V is TRBV5-5; 13 bases are shared with TRBD2. This CDR3 region has 15 residues. Trimming removed 3 bases from V and 6 bases from J; junction bases left unmatched: 4. Germline loops: CDR1 SGHKS, CDR2 YYEKEE (reference sequence). CDR3 nucleotides: TGTGCCAGCAGCTCTGGACTAGCGGGAGTGGATACGCAGTATTTT. Protein product: CASSSGLAGVDTQYF. The whole variable domain, filled in from reference TRBV5-5 and TRBJ2-3, reads DAGVTQSPTHLIKTRGQQVTLRCSPISGHKSVSWYQQVLGQGPQFIFQYYEKEERGRGNFPDRFSARQFPNYSSELNVNALLLGDSALYLCASSSGLAGVDTQYFGPGTRLTVL.

The genes are TRBV10-3 and TRBJ2-1; 8 nucleotides match TRBD1. This CDR3 region has 15 residues. J was trimmed by 5 bases and V by 10 bases; bases with no gene match: 13. Germline CDR1 is ENHRY and CDR2 is SYGVKD. The CDR3, as DNA: TGTGCCAGCAGCAAAGACAGGGGAGACAACAATGAGCAGTTCTTC. Its translation: CASSKDRGDNNEQFF.

This rearrangement joins TRBV9 to TRBJ1-6; 9 bases are shared with TRBD1. Germline CDR1 SGDLS, CDR2 YYNGEE. Germline trimming cut 3 bases from V and 7 bases from J; bases unmatched to any gene: 8. CDR3 length: 16 amino acids. In DNA form, the CDR3 reads TGTGCCAGCAGCGCCTCGTTGGGACAGGGAAATTCACCCCTCCACTTT. This encodes CASSASLGQGNSPLHF. Together with reference TRBV9 and TRBJ1-6, the CDR3 gives the full variable domain: DSGVTQTPKHLITATGQRVTLRCSPRSGDLSVYWYQQSLDQGLQFLIQYYNGEERAKGNILERFSAQQFPDLHSELNLSSLELGDSALYFCASSASLGQGNSPLHFGNGTRLTVT.

The chain has TRBV28 and TRBJ1-1, with 8 bases matching TRBD1. V lost 1 base, J lost 7 bases, and 2 bases stayed unmatched. Looked up from germline, CDR1 is MDHEN and CDR2 is SYDVKM. The length of the CDR3 is 13 residues. CDR3 DNA: TGTGCCAGCAGTTTATCGACAGGGGTTGAAGCTTTCTTT. This gives the protein CASSLSTGVEAFF.

The V and J genes are TRBV28 and TRBJ1-4; 7 bases are shared with TRBD1. Germline lookup yields CDR1 MDHEN and CDR2 SYDVKM. This CDR3 contains 14 residues. The ends lost 5 bases at V and 8 bases at J; junction bases unmatched: 8. CDR3 amino acids: CASSPYRGKEKLFF. In nucleotides, the CDR3 is TGTGCCAGCAGTCCCTACAGGGGAAAGGAAAAACTGTTTTTT.

This chain links TRBV6-2 or TRBV6-3 with TRBJ2-7; TRBD2 matches at 9 bases. With 2 bases clipped from V and 4 bases from J, the junction kept 3 bases outside the gene matches. There are 14 residues in the CDR3. Germline V CDR1 and CDR2: MNHEY, SVGEGT. CDR3 nucleotides: TGTGCCAGCAGTTACCGCGGACTAGCGTACGAGCAGTACTTC. This gives the protein CASSYRGLAYEQYF.